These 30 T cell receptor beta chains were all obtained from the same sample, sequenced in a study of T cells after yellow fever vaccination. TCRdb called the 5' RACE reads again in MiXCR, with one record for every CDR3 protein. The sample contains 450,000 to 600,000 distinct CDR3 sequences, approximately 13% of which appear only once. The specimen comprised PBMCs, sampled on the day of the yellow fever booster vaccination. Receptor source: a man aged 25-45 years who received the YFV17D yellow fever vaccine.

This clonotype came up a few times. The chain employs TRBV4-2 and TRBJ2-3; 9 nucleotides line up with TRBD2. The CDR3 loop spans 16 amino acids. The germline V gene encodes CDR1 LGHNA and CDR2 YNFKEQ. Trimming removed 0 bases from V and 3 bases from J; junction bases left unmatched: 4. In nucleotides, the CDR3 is TGTGCCAGCAGCCAAGAATCCAGCGGGAGGACAGATACGCAGTATTTT. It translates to CASSQESSGRTDTQYF.

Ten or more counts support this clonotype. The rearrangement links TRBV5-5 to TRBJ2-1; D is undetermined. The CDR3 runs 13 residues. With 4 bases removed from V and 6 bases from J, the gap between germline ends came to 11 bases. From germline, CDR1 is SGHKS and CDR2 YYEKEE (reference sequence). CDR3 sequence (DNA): TGTGCCAGCAGCCCCCCGTCGAGCAATGAGCAGTTCTTC. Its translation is CASSPPSSNEQFF.

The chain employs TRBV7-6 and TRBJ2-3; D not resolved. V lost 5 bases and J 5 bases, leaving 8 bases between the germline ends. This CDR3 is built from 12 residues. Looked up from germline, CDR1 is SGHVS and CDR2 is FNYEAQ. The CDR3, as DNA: TGTGCCAGCAGCATTGCAGGAGATACGCAGTATTTT. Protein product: CASSIAGDTQYF.

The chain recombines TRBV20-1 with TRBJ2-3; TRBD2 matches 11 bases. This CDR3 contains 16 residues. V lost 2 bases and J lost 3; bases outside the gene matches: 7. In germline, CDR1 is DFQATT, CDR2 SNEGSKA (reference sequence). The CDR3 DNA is TGCAGTGCTAGATCCCTGCTAGCGGGAGGTACAGATACGCAGTATTTT. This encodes CSARSLLAGGTDTQYF.

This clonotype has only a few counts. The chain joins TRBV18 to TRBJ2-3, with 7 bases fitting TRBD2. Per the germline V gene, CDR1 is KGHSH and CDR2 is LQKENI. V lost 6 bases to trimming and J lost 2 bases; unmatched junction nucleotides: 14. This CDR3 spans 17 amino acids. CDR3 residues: CASSLVPTSGNTDTQYF. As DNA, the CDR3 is TGTGCCAGCTCTCTAGTCCCTACCAGCGGGAACACAGATACGCAGTATTTT.

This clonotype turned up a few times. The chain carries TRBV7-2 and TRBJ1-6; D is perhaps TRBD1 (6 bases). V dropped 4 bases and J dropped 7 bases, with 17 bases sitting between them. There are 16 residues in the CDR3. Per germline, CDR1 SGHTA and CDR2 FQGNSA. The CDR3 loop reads CASSSSAVDRNSPLHF. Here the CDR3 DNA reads TGTGCCAGCAGCTCGAGCGCGGTGGACAGAAATTCACCCCTCCACTTT.

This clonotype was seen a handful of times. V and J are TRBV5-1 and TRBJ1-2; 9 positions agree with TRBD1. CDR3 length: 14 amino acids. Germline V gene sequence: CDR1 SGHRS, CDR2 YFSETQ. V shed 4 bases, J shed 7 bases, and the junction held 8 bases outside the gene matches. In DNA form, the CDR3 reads TGCGCCAGCAGCATAGGGACAGGGCGATTTGGCTACACCTTC. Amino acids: CASSIGTGRFGYTF.

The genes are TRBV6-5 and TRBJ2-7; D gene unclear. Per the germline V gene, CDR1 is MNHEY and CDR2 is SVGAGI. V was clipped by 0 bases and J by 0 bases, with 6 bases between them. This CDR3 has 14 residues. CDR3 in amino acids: CASSYSRNSYEQYF. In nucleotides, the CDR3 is TGTGCCAGCAGTTACTCTCGAAACTCCTACGAGCAGTACTTC.

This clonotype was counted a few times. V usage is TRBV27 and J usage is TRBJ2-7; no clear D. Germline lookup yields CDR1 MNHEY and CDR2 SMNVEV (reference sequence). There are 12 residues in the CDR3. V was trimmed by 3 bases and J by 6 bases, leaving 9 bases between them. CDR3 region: CASSFNSREQYF. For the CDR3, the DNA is TGTGCCAGCAGTTTCAATTCGCGCGAGCAGTACTTC.

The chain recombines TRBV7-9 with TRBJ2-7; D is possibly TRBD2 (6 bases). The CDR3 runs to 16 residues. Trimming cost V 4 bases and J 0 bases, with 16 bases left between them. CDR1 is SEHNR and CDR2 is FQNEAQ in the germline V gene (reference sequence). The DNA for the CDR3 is TGTGCCAGCAGCTCAAATAGCGGTGGGAGCTCCTACGAGCAGTACTTC. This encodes CASSSNSGGSSYEQYF.

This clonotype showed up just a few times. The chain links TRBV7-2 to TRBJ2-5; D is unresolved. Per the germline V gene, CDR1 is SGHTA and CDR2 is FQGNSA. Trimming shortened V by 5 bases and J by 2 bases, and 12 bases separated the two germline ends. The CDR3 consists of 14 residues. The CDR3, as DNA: TGTGCCAGCAGCCCTTCCGGTCAGCAAGAGACCCAGTACTTC. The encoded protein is CASSPSGQQETQYF.

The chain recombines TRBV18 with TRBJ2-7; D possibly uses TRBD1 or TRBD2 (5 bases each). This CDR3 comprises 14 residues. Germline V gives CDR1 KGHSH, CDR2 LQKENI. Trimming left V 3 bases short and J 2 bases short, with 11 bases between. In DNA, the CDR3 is TGTGCCAGCTCACCCTCCCCGGGGCCCTACGAGCAGTACTTC. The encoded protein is CASSPSPGPYEQYF.

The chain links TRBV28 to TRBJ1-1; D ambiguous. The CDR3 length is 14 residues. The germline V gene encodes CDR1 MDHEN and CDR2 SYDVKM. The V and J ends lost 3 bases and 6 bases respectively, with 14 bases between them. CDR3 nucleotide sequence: TGTGCCAGCAGTTTGATGGGAAACAGACCTGAAGCTTTCTTT. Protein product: CASSLMGNRPEAFF.

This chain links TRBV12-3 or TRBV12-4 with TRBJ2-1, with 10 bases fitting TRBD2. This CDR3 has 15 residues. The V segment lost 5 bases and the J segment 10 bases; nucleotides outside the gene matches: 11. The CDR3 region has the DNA TGTGCCAGCAGTCACTCCGGGACTAGCGAAGGCGAGCAGTTCTTC. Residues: CASSHSGTSEGEQFF.

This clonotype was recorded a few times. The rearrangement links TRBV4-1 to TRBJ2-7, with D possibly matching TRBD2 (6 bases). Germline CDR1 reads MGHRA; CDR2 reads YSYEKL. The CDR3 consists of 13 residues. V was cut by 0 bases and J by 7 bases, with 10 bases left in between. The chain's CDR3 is CASSQDREVEQYF. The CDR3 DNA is TGCGCCAGCAGCCAAGACAGGGAGGTGGAGCAGTACTTC.

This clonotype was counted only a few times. CDR3 nucleotides: TGCAGTGCTACTTTGGGGAGCTCCTACGAGCAGTACTTC. Protein sequence: CSATLGSSYEQYF. The V call is TRBV20-1, the J call TRBJ2-7; D perhaps matches TRBD2 (5 bases). The germline V gene has CDR1 DFQATT and CDR2 SNEGSKA (reference sequence). Trimming left V 4 bases short and J 0 bases short, with 10 bases between. The CDR3 contains 13 residues.

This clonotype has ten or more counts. The CDR3 loop reads CAWSGQGATDTQYF. For the CDR3, the DNA is TGTGCCTGGAGTGGACAGGGAGCCACAGATACGCAGTATTTT. The genes are TRBV30 and TRBJ2-3; 7 nucleotides agree with TRBD1. The CDR3 is made up of 14 amino acids. Germline V lookup: CDR1 GTSNPN, CDR2 SVGIG (reference sequence). The junction had 3 bases not matched to a gene; V was cut back by 1 base and J by 2 bases. The complete variable domain, with remaining parts taken from reference TRBV30 and TRBJ2-3, reads SQTIHQWPATLVQPVGSPLSLECTVEGTSNPNLYWYRQAAGRGLQLLFYSVGIGQISSEVPQNLSASRPQDRQFILSSKKLLLSDSGFYLCAWSGQGATDTQYFGPGTRLTVL.

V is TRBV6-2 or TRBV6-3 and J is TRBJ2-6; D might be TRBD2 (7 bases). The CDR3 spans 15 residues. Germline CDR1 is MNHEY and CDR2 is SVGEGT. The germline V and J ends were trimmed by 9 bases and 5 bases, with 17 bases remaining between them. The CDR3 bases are TGTGCCAGGGGGGGGGCCCTAGGAAGGGCCAACGTCCTGACTTTC. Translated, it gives CARGGALGRANVLTF.

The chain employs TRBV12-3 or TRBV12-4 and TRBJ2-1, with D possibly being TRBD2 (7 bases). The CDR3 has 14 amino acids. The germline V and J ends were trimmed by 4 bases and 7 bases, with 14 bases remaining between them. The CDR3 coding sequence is TGTGCCAGCAGTTATCTAGGGGGGGGGAATGAGCAGTTCTTC. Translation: CASSYLGGGNEQFF.

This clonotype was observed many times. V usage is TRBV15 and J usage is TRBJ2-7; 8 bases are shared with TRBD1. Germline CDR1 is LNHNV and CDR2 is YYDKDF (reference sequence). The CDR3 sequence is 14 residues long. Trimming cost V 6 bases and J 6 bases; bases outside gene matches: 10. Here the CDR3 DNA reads TGTGCCACCAGTTCCGGGACAGGAGTGGGCGAGCAGTACTTC. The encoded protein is CATSSGTGVGEQYF.

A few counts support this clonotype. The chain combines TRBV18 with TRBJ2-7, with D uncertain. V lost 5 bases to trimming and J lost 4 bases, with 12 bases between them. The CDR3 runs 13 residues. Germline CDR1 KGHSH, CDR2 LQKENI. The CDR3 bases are TGTGCCAGCTCATATAAGGAGTGGTACGAGCAGTACTTC. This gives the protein CASSYKEWYEQYF.

The CDR3 region is CASSIRADTQYF. DNA for the CDR3: TGTGCCAGCAGCATCCGGGCAGATACGCAGTATTTT. J is TRBJ2-3 and V is TRBV9; D gene ambiguous. From germline, CDR1 is SGDLS and CDR2 YYNGEE. CDR3 size: 12 residues. Trimming removed 4 bases at V and 4 bases at J, with 7 bases between.

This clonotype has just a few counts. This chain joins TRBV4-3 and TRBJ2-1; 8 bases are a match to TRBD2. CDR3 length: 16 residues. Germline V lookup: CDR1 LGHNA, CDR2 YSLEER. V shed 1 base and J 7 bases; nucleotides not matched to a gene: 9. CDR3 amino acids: CASSQAVSGVKNEQFF. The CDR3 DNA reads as TGCGCCAGCAGCCAAGCTGTTAGCGGGGTCAAAAATGAGCAGTTCTTC.

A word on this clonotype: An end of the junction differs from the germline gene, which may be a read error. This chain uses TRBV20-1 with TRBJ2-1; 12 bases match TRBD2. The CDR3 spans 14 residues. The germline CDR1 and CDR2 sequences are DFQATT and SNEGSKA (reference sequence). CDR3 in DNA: TGCTGTGCTCCCGGGACTAGCGGGTACAATGAGCAGTTCTTC. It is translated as CCAPGTSGYNEQFF.

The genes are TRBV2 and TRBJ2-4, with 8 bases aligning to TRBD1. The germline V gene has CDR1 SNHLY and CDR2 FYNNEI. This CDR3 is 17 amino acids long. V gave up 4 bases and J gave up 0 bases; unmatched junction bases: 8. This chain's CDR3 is CASSAQGASLAKNIQYF. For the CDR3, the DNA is TGTGCCAGCAGTGCCCAGGGGGCCTCTCTAGCCAAAAACATTCAGTACTTC.

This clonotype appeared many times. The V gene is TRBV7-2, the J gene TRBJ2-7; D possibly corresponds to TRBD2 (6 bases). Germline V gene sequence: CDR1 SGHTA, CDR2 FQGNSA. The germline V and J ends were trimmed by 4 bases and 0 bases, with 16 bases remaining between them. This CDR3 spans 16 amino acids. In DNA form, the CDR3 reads TGTGCCAGCAGCTCCCGCGGGACTGGGAGCTCCTACGAGCAGTACTTC. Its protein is CASSSRGTGSSYEQYF.

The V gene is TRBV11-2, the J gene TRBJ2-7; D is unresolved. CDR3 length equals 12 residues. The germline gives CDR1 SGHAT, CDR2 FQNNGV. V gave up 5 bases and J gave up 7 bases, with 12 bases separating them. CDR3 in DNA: TGTGCCAGCAGCGAGTGGGCTGGGGAGCAGTACTTC. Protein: CASSEWAGEQYF.

The CDR3 sequence is CAISRTGTNTEAFF. In DNA form, the CDR3 reads TGTGCCATCAGCAGGACAGGGACGAACACTGAAGCTTTCTTT. V is TRBV10-3 and J is TRBJ1-1, with TRBD1 identical over 8 bases. This CDR3 is built from 14 residues. V gave up 6 bases and J gave up 1 base; unmatched junction bases: 4. The germline V gene has CDR1 ENHRY and CDR2 SYGVKD.

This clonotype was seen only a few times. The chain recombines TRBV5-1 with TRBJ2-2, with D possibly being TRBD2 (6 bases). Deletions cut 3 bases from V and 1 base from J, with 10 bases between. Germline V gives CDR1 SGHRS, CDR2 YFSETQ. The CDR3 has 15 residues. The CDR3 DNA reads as TGCGCCAGCAGCTCGGACGGGGGGAACACCGGGGAGCTGTTTTTT. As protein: CASSSDGGNTGELFF.

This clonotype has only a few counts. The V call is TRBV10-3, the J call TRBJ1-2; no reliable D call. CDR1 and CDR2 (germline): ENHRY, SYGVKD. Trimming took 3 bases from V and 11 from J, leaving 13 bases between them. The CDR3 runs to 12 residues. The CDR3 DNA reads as TGTGCCATCAGTGAATCCCAGGTTTCGTACACCTTC. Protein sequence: CAISESQVSYTF.